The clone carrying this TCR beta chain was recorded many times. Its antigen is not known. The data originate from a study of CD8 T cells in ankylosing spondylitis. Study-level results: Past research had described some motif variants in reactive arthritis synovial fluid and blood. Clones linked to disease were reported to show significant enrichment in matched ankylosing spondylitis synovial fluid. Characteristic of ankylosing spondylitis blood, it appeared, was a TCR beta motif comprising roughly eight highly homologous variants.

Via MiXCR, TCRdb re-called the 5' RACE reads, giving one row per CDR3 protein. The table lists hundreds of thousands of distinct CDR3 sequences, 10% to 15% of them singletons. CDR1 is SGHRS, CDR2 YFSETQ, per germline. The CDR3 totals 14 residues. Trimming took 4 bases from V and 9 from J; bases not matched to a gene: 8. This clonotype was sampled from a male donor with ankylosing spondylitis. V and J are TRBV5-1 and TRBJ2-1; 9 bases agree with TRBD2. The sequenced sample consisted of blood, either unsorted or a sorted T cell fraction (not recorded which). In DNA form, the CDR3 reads TGCGCCAGCAGCCCTCTTATGCGGGAGGGTGAGCAGTTCTTC. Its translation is CASSPLMREGEQFF.